This TCR beta chain comes out of a study of shared clonotypes between healthy human individuals. Study context: Per-donor plates numbered three CD4 naive, three CD4 memory, two CD8 naive and one CD8 memory.

This table comes from immunoSEQ multiplex PCR, and its TCRdb copy is limited to in-frame clones, with some not included. The repertoire consists of 110,000 or so clones, with about two thirds occurring once and the leading ten covering around 25%. This CDR3 spans 13 amino acids. Germline V gene data show CDR1 as MNHNS and CDR2 as SASEGT. The V gene lost 3 bases and the J gene lost 3 bases, with 8 bases spanning the gap. V gene TRBV6-1 combines with J gene TRBJ1-1, with TRBD1 as a possible D gene (6 bases). The material sequenced was memory CD8+ T cells sorted from blood. Indicated subset: CD45RO+ cells pooled with CCR7-negative TemRA cells. The receptor was derived from a woman between 25 and 40 years old in good health. CDR3: CASSEGAHTEAFF. The CDR3 bases are TGTGCCAGCAGTGAGGGGGCGCACACTGAAGCTTTCTTT.